This T cell receptor (beta chain) comes out of a study of cytomegalovirus exposure and HLA in healthy donors. Study-wide context: Unique TCRs numbering about 87 million, obtained from HLA-typed donors, made up an early data release.

Use of 60 Vbeta and 13 Jbeta primers characterized the PCR. The data were produced by immunoSEQ multiplex PCR, yet TCRdb's version contains in-frame clones alone and is incomplete. The sample has roughly 71,000 clones; approximately 70% are singletons. The sample taken for sequencing was PBMCs. This clonotype was sampled from a man aged 40-50 years in good health and CMV-seropositive.

DNA of the CDR3: TGTGCCAGCAGCCCCCCTACGTTACAGGGACCATGGTCACCCCTCCACTTT. This translates into CASSPPTLQGPWSPLHF. The chain joins TRBV5-6 to TRBJ1-6; D is possibly TRBD1 (6 bases). Trimming took 4 bases from V and 10 from J, leaving 24 bases between them. The CDR3 totals 17 residues. CDR1 and CDR2 (germline): SGHDT, YYEEEE.